Listed here is a single T cell receptor beta chain. Its specificity is not known. The entry originates in a study of cytomegalovirus exposure and HLA in healthy donors. Study-level points and caveats: The classifier was said to identify cytomegalovirus status with high specificity and sensitivity.

The data were produced by immunoSEQ multiplex PCR, yet TCRdb's version contains in-frame clones alone and is incomplete. The table shows about 240,000 clones, with approximately 86% occurring only once. V lost 5 bases, J lost 8 bases, and 13 bases stayed unmatched. Germline V CDR1 and CDR2: SNHLY, FYNNEI. The CDR3 is 15 residues long. The receptor comes from a woman aged 25 to 45 in good health and CMV-seropositive. The chain carries TRBV2 and TRBJ1-2, with TRBD1 matching 8 bases. Sequenced material: PBMCs. CDR3 loop: CASSSDGQGEMGYTF. DNA of the CDR3: TGTGCCAGCAGTTCCGACGGACAGGGTGAGATGGGCTACACCTTC.